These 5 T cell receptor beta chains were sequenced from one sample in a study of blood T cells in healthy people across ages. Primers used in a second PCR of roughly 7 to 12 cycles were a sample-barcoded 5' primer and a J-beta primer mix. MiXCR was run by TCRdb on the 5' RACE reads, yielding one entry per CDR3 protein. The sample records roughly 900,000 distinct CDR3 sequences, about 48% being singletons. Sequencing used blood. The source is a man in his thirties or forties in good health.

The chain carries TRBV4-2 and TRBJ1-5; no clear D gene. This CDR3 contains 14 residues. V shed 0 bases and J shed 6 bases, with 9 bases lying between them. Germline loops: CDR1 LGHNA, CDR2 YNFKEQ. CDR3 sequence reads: CASSQDGTSQPQHF. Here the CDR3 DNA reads TGTGCCAGCAGCCAAGATGGTACGAGTCAGCCCCAGCATTTT.

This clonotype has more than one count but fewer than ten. The CDR3 sequence is CASSQREFSSTDTQYF. CDR3 nucleotides: TGCGCCAGCAGCCAGCGGGAATTCTCTAGCACAGATACGCAGTATTTT. The V call is TRBV4-1, the J call TRBJ2-3, with D perhaps matching TRBD2 (6 bases). The CDR3 is 16 residues long. V was trimmed by 3 bases and J by 0 bases, leaving 13 bases between them. Germline-derived CDR1 and CDR2 are MGHRA and YSYEKL.

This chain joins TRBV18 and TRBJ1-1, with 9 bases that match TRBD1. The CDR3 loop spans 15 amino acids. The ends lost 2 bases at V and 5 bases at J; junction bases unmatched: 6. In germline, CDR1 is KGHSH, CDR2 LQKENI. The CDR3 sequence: CASSPGGQGGTEAFF. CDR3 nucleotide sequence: TGTGCCAGCTCACCAGGGGGACAGGGAGGGACTGAAGCTTTCTTT.

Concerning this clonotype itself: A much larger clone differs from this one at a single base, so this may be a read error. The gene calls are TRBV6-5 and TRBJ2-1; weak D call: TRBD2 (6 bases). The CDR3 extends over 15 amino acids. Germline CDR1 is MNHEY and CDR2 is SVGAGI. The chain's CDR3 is CACSPLVRGVDEQFF. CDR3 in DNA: TGTGCCTGCAGCCCACTCGTCCGCGGGGTGGATGAGCAGTTCTTC.

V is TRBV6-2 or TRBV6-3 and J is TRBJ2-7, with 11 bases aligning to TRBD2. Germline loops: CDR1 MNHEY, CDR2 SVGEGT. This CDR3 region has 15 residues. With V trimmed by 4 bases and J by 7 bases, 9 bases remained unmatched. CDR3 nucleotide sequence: TGTGCCAGCAGTTCGACTAGCGGGGCCTACAATGAGCAGTACTTC. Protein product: CASSSTSGAYNEQYF.